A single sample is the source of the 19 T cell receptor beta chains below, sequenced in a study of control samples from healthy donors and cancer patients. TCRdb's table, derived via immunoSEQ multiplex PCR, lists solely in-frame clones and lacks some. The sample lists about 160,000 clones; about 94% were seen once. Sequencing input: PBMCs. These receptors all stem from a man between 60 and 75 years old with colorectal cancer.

The CDR3 coding sequence is TGTGCCAGCAGCCCCCCTTTACCGGGGCAGGGGAACACTGAAGCTTTCTTT. As protein: CASSPPLPGQGNTEAFF. The chain has TRBV13 and TRBJ1-1; D possibly corresponds to TRBD1 (5 bases). With 5 bases removed from V and 1 base from J, the gap between germline ends came to 20 bases. The germline V gene encodes CDR1 PRHDT and CDR2 FYEKMQ (reference sequence). The length of the CDR3 is 17 residues.

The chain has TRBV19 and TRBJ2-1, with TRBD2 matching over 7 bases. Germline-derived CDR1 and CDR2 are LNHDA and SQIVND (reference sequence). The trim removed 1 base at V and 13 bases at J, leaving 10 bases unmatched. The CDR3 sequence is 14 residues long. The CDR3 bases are TGTGCCAGTAGTATAGTTCGGACTAGTATAAAACAGTTCTTC. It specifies CASSIVRTSIKQFF. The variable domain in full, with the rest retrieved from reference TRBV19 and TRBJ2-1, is DGGITQSPKYLFRKEGQNVTLSCEQNLNHDAMYWYRQDPGQGLRLIYYSQIVNDFQKGDIAEGYSVSREKKESFPLTVTSAQKNPTAFYLCASSIVRTSIKQFFGPGTRLTVL.

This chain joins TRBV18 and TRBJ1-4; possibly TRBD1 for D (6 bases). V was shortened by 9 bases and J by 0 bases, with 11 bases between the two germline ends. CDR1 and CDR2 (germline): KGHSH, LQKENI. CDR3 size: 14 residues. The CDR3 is CASTGTATNEKLFF. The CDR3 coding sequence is TGTGCCAGTACAGGGACCGCAACTAATGAAAAACTGTTTTTT.

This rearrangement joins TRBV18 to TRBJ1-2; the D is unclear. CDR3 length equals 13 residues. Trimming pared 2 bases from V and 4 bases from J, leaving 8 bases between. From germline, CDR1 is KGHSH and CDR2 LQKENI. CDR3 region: CASSPGEAYGYTF. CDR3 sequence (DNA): TGTGCCAGCTCACCAGGGGAGGCCTATGGCTACACCTTC.

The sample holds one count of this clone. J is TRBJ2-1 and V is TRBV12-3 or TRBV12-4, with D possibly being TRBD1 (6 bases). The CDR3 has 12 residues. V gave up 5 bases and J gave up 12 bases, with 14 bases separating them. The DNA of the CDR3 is TGTGCCAGCAGTCCGACGGACAGCGGGCAGTTCTTC. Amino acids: CASSPTDSGQFF.

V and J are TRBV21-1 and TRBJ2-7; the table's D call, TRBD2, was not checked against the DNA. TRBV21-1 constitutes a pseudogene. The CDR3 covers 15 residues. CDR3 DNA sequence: TGTGCCAGCAGCAAAGGGCCCGGGGGGCGCTACGAGCAGTACTTC. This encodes CASSKGPGGRYEQYF.

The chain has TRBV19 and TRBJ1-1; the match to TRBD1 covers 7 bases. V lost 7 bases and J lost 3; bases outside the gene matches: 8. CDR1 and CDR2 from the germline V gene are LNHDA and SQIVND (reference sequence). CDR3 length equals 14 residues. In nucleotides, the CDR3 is TGTGCCAGTACCTCAGGGGGTGGCGACACTGAAGCTTTCTTT. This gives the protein CASTSGGGDTEAFF.

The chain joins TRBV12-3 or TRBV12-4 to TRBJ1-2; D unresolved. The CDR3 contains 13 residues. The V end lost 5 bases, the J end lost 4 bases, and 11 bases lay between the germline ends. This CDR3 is CASSARVIYGYTF. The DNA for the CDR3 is TGTGCCAGCAGTGCGAGGGTTATCTATGGCTACACCTTC.

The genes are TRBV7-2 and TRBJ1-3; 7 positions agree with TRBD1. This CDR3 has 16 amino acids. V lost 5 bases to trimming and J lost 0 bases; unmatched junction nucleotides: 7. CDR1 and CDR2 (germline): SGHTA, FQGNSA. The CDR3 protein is CASSTYRGSSGNTIYF. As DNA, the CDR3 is TGTGCCAGCAGCACCTACAGGGGAAGCTCTGGAAACACCATATATTTT.

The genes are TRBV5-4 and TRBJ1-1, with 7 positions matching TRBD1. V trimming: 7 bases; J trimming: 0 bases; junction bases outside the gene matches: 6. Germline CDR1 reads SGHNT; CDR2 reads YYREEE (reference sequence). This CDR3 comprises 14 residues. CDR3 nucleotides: TGTGCCAGCTCCGCCGACAGGGTGAACACTGAAGCTTTCTTT. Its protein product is CASSADRVNTEAFF. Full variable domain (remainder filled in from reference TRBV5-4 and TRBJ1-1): ETGVTQSPTHLIKTRGQQVTLRCSSQSGHNTVSWYQQALGQGPQFIFQYYREEENGRGNFPPRFSGLQFPNYSSELNVNALELDDSALYLCASSADRVNTEAFFGQGTRLTVV.

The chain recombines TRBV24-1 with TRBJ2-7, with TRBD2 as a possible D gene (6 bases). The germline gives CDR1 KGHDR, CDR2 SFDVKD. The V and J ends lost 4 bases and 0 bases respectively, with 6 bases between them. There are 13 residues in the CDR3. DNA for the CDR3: TGTGCCACCAGTGACGGGAGCTCCTACGAGCAGTACTTC. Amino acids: CATSDGSSYEQYF.

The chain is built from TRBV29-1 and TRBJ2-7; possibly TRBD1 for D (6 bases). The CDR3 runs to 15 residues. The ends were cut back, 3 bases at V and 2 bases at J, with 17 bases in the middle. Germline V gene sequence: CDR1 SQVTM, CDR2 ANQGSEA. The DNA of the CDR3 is TGCAGCGTTGAGGGGGTCGAGGACAGCACCTACGAGCAGTACTTC. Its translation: CSVEGVEDSTYEQYF.

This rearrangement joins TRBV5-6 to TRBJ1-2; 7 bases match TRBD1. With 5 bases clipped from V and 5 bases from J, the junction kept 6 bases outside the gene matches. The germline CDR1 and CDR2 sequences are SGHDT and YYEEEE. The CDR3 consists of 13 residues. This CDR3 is CASREQGSYGYTF. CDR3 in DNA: TGTGCCAGCAGGGAACAGGGGTCTTATGGCTACACCTTC.

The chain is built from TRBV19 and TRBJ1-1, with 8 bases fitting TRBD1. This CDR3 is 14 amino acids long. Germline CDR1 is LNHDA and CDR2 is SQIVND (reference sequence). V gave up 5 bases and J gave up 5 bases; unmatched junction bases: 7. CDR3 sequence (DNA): TGTGCCAGTAGTTCCAGACAGGGGTTGACTGAAGCTTTCTTT. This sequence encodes CASSSRQGLTEAFF.

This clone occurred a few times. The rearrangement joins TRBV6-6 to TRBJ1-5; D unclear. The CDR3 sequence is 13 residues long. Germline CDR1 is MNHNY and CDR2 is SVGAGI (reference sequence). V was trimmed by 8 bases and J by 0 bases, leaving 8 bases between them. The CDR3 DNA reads TGTGCCAGCCGATCGAATAGCAATCAGCCCCAGCATTTT. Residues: CASRSNSNQPQHF.

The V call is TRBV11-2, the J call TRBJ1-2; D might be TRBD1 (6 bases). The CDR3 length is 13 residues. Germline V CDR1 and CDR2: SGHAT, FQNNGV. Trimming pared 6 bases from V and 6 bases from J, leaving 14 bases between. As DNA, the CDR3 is TGTGCCAGCAGACGTAACAGGGTTGATGGCTACACCTTC. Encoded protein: CASRRNRVDGYTF.

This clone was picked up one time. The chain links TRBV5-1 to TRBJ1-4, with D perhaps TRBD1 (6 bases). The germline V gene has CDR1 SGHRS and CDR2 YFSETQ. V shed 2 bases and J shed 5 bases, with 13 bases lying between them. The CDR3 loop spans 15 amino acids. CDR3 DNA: TGCGCCAGCAGCTTCACAGGGAGCGAGAATGAAAAACTGTTTTTT. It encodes CASSFTGSENEKLFF.

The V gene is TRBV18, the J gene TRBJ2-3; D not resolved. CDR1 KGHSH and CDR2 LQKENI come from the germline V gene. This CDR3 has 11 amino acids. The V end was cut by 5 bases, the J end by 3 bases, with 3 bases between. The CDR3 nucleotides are TGTGCCAGCTCAACGACAGATACGCAGTATTTT. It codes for CASSTTDTQYF.

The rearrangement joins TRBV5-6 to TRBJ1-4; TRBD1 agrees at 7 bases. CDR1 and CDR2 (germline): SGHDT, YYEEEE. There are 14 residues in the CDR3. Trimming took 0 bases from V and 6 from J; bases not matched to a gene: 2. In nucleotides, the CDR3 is TGTGCCAGCAGCTTGGGGCAGGGGGATGAAAAACTGTTTTTT. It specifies CASSLGQGDEKLFF.